This is a list of T cell receptor beta chains from one sample in a study of blood T cell repertoires in COVID-19. Profiling relied on immunoSEQ multiplex PCR, and the TCRdb table lists in-frame clones only, not all of them. This table holds more than 110,000 clones, roughly four fifths found once. Material for sequencing was PBMCs or T cells enriched from blood (not recorded which). These receptors originate from a young woman who had been exposed to COVID-19. Both conserved end residues are trimmed from each CDR3.

cdr3_aa	v_call	j_call
ASSPYGTENYGYT	TRBV18	TRBJ1-2
ASSQSRLVREQY	TRBV14	TRBJ2-7
ASREGQGSSYEQY	TRBV6-5	TRBJ2-7
ASSLRTGNPLEQY	TRBV6-5	TRBJ2-7
ASSLEASGSPYEQY	TRBV11-2	TRBJ2-7
ASSPVRGTDTQY	TRBV7-9	TRBJ2-3
AISERGRLEAF	TRBV10-3	TRBJ1-1
ASSNTYGYT	TRBV12-3/TRBV12-4	TRBJ1-2
ASSSPGLAGVNEQY	TRBV6-2/TRBV6-3	TRBJ2-7
SVVVATSAKTY	TRBV29-1	TRBJ2-7
ASRETSFVANEQF	TRBV6-5	TRBJ2-1
ASSESHYNEQF	TRBV6-2/TRBV6-3	TRBJ2-1
ATSRDRDRNQPQH	TRBV15	TRBJ1-5
ASSSNTDTQY	TRBV18	TRBJ2-3
ASSQAVVGGRVNYQQY	TRBV14	TRBJ2-7
ASKRGPMEPGELF	TRBV28	TRBJ2-2